This T cell receptor beta chain was profiled in a study of blood T cell repertoires in COVID-19. Overall study context: In each case, the material was cDNA or gDNA derived from T cells, B-cell-depleted T cells, or PBMCs.

This clone was counted a single time. Per the authors' pipeline: By means of reference gene primer amplification, nucleated cell counts were estimated. Sequencing used immunoSEQ multiplex PCR; TCRdb keeps in-frame clones, though not all of them. V and J calls plus clone size are reproduced from that table; the DNA served to infer D and trimming. The data contain roughly 89,000 clones, about 82% of them seen just once; the ten biggest clones take up roughly 16%. The germline gives CDR1 LGHDT, CDR2 YNNKEL (reference sequence). Germline trimming cut 1 base from V and 8 bases from J; bases unmatched to any gene: 11. The CDR3 totals 16 residues.

Sequencing was carried out using peripheral blood. This receptor was obtained from a woman at least 80 years old with acute or convalescent COVID-19. The V and J genes are TRBV3-1 (or the pseudogene TRBV3-2) and TRBJ1-2; 9 nucleotides agree with TRBD1. DNA of the CDR3: TGTGCCAGCAGCCAAGGGGGGGGACAGGGAATTCAAGGCTACACCTTC. It yields the protein CASSQGGGQGIQGYTF.